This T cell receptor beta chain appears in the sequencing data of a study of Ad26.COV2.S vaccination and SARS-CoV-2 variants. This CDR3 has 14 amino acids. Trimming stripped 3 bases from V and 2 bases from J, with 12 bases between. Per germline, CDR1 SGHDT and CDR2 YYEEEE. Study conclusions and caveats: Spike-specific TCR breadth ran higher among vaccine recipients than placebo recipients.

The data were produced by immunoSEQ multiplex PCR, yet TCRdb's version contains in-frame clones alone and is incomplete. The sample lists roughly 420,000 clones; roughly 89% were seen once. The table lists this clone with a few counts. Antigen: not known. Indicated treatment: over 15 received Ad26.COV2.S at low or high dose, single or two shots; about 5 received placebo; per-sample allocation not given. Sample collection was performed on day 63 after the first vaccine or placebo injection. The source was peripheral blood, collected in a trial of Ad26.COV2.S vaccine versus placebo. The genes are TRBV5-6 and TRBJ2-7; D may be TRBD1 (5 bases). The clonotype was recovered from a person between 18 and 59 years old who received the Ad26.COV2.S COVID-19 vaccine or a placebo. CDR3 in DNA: TGTGCCAGCAGCTATTTGACAGAGACCTACGAGCAGTACTTC. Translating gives CASSYLTETYEQYF.